This TCR beta chain is from a study of Ad26.COV2.S vaccination and SARS-CoV-2 variants. Points from the study as a whole: Using TCR breadth and depth analyses may have led to underestimated total T cell responses. Vaccinated and placebo-treated recipients had similar non-spike TCR breadth.

TCRdb keeps only in-frame clones here, not all; method: immunoSEQ multiplex PCR. The sample consists of roughly 330,000 clones, roughly 90% of them appearing once. On this clone: Its target is not known.

The treatment here: some 19 received Ad26.COV2.S at low or high dose, single or two shots; several received placebo; per-sample allocation not given. The study sampled participants on day 63 after the first vaccine or placebo injection. The CDR3 runs 16 residues. V was clipped by 5 bases and J by 4 bases; unmatched bases: 9. The germline gives CDR1 SGHTA, CDR2 FQGNSA. This chain joins TRBV7-2 and TRBJ2-1, with 9 bases that match TRBD1. The material was peripheral blood, obtained in a trial of Ad26.COV2.S vaccine versus placebo. The source of this sequence is a person between 18 and 65 years old who received the Ad26.COV2.S COVID-19 vaccine or a placebo. CDR3: CASSPSGTGIYNEQFF. CDR3 nucleotide sequence: TGTGCCAGCAGCCCATCGGGGACAGGGATATACAATGAGCAGTTCTTC.